This record looks at one TCR beta chain sequence and its context. Its antigen is unidentified. This table comes from immunoSEQ multiplex PCR, and its TCRdb copy is limited to in-frame clones, with some not included. Of 65,000 to 80,000 clones in the sample, over 85% were seen once. The sample belongs to a study of T cell responses to AZD1222 COVID-19 vaccine. This CDR3 is 14 amino acids long. Germline V lookup: CDR1 SGHRS, CDR2 YFSETQ. V lost 3 bases and J lost 2; bases outside the gene matches: 4. Overall study findings and caveats: Only after the peak T cell response were repertoires sampled. Dominant CD4 TCR responses targeted spike regions 160-218 and 743-854. Nearly half of spike-specific TCRs reportedly target unmutated variant regions.

The gene calls are TRBV5-1 and TRBJ2-5; 7 bases map to TRBD2. The TCR originated in an adult in good health. This specimen was peripheral blood, taken on day 0 of AZD1222 vaccination. CDR3 sequence: CASSYTAGQETQYF. The CDR3 nucleotides are TGCGCCAGCAGCTATACAGCGGGGCAAGAGACCCAGTACTTC.